This T cell receptor (beta chain) was documented in a study of cytomegalovirus exposure and HLA in healthy donors. Across the study: A preliminary data release comprised around 85 million unique TCRs obtained from HLA-typed donors.

The CDR3 runs to 15 residues. In germline, CDR1 is LNHDA, CDR2 SQIVND (reference sequence). After removal of 3 bases from V and 4 bases from J, the junction contained 8 bases not matched to a gene. The PCR was carried out with 60 Vbeta primers and 13 Jbeta primers. This table comes from immunoSEQ multiplex PCR, and its TCRdb copy is limited to in-frame clones, with some not included. The sample has more than 150,000 clones, 80% seen once. The receptor was derived from a girl aged 10 to 17 in good health and CMV-seropositive. V gene TRBV19 combines with J gene TRBJ1-2, with 7 bases that match TRBD1. Input material: PBMCs. CDR3 residues: CASSITDRDFYGYTF. The CDR3 DNA is TGTGCCAGTAGTATTACCGACAGGGATTTCTATGGCTACACCTTC.